The clone carrying this T cell receptor (beta chain) was seen many times. Its target is not known. Trimming cost V 6 bases and J 5 bases; bases outside gene matches: 2. The CDR3 totals 13 residues. The germline V gene encodes CDR1 MNHEY and CDR2 SVGEGT. In TCRdb, the 5' RACE reads were re-called with MiXCR into one record per CDR3 protein. This table has roughly 71,000 distinct CDR3 sequences, about 8.2% appearing once. The entry originates in a study of spatial heterogeneity in lung cancer. Notes on the study in general: Compared with follow-up, resection was when ubiquitous expanded tumor TCRs appeared in blood more.

Sample time point: blood at routine non-recurrence follow-up after resection. The origin of this receptor is a female donor with early-stage non-small cell lung cancer. The sequences come from PBMCs, collected at follow-up. This chain connects TRBV6-2 or TRBV6-3 to TRBJ1-5; the match to TRBD1 covers 9 bases. The CDR3 loop is CASRDRGDQPQHF. CDR3 DNA: TGTGCCAGCAGAGACAGGGGGGATCAGCCCCAGCATTTT.